This TCR beta chain comes out of a study of siplizumab effects on memory and regulatory T cells. Concerning this clone: Its antigen remains unidentified.

Trimming cost V 6 bases and J 1 base, with 10 bases left between them. Germline V gives CDR1 MNHNS, CDR2 SASEGT. The CDR3 contains 14 residues. Mixed lymphocyte reaction cells were cocultured at 37°C for 5 to 6 days. The repertoire was sequenced with immunoSEQ multiplex PCR; TCRdb's copy has only in-frame clones and lacks some. The table records around 4,500 clones, around 50% of them present only once. This chain joins TRBV6-1 and TRBJ1-5; maybe TRBD1 (6 bases). The clonotype was recovered from a human donor in good health; the cells came from an allogeneic mixed lymphocyte reaction. Some clones in this sample may be carry-over from other donors' samples. The sample was CFSE-low (dividing) CD4+ T cells sorted from an allogeneic mixed lymphocyte reaction. CDR3 loop: CASRGHLSNQPQHF. In nucleotides, the CDR3 is TGTGCCAGCAGGGGACACCTGAGCAATCAGCCCCAGCATTTT.